A single sample gave rise to the 16 T cell receptor beta chains below, sequenced in a study of T cells in localized non-small cell lung cancer. Sequencing used immunoSEQ multiplex PCR; TCRdb keeps in-frame clones, though not all of them. The repertoire holds about 77,000 clones, 88% seen once, with 20% in the top ten. Source: peripheral blood, taken before any cancer treatment. These TCRs come from a woman aged 35 to 70 with stage I squamous cell lung carcinoma.

The genes are TRBV5-1 and TRBJ2-5; 9 bases map to TRBD1. V lost 4 bases to trimming and J lost 0 bases; unmatched junction nucleotides: 4. This CDR3 is 15 amino acids long. Germline loops: CDR1 SGHRS, CDR2 YFSETQ. Here the CDR3 reads CASSMGTGNQETQYF. DNA of the CDR3: TGCGCCAGCAGCATGGGGACAGGGAACCAAGAGACCCAGTACTTC.

The chain recombines TRBV5-1 with TRBJ2-6; D might be TRBD1 (7 bases). The CDR3 spans 16 residues. Germline-derived CDR1 and CDR2 are SGHRS and YFSETQ. V was cut by 4 bases and J by 4 bases, with 15 bases left in between. The CDR3 region is CASSLRQGGGANVLTF. The CDR3, as DNA: TGCGCCAGCAGCCTCCGACAGGGAGGCGGGGCCAACGTCCTGACTTTC.

The chain couples TRBV5-1 to TRBJ2-1; TRBD2 agrees at 10 bases. Germline values: CDR1 SGHRS, CDR2 YFSETQ. The V segment lost 0 bases and the J segment 0 bases; nucleotides outside the gene matches: 3. The CDR3 sequence is 17 residues long. For the CDR3, the DNA is TGCGCCAGCAGCTTGGGTCCTAGCGGGGGCTCCTACAATGAGCAGTTCTTC. It translates to CASSLGPSGGSYNEQFF.

Of note for this clone: The same CDR3 arises from other DNA sequences in this sample as well. J is TRBJ1-1 and V is TRBV6-1, with 7 bases identical to TRBD1. This CDR3 comprises 13 residues. J lost 1 base, V lost 4 bases, and 0 bases had no gene match. Per the germline V gene, CDR1 is MNHNS and CDR2 is SASEGT. The CDR3 DNA reads as TGTGCCAGCAGTGGACAGGGGAACACTGAAGCTTTCTTT. Translated, it gives CASSGQGNTEAFF.

The genes are TRBV5-1 and TRBJ1-3; D is possibly TRBD1 (6 bases). The CDR3 has 16 residues. Germline values: CDR1 SGHRS, CDR2 YFSETQ. The V gene lost 0 bases and the J gene lost 4 bases, with 14 bases spanning the gap. CDR3 nucleotide sequence: TGCGCCAGCAGCTTGGAAGGGGGAAGCTCAGGAAACACCATATATTTT. Translating it yields CASSLEGGSSGNTIYF. The full variable domain, rest sourced from reference TRBV5-1 and TRBJ1-3, is KAGVTQTPRYLIKTRGQQVTLSCSPISGHRSVSWYQQTPGQGLQFLFEYFSETQRNKGNFPGRFSGRQFSNSRSEMNVSTLELGDSALYLCASSLEGGSSGNTIYFGEGSWLTVV.

The chain carries TRBV25-1 and TRBJ2-1; TRBD2 agrees at 9 bases. This CDR3 contains 13 residues. CDR1 MGHDK and CDR2 SYGVNS come from the germline V gene. V gave up 7 bases and J gave up 5 bases; unmatched junction bases: 3. The CDR3 protein is CASTAGGHNEQFF. Written as DNA, the CDR3 is TGTGCCAGCACTGCGGGGGGGCACAATGAGCAGTTCTTC.

The J gene is TRBJ1-3, the V gene TRBV6-4; no definite D call. V was shortened by 5 bases and J by 7 bases, with 9 bases between the two germline ends. Germline V lookup: CDR1 MRHNA, CDR2 SNTAGT. The CDR3 loop spans 12 amino acids. The CDR3 coding sequence is TGTGCCAGCAGTTGGAGTTGGAACACCATATATTTT. Protein product: CASSWSWNTIYF.

The CDR3 is CASSLYTVQETQYF. The CDR3 coding sequence is TGTGCCAGCAGCCTCTATACCGTCCAAGAGACCCAGTACTTC. The chain joins TRBV5-4 to TRBJ2-5; D not resolved. The germline gives CDR1 SGHNT, CDR2 YYREEE (reference sequence). The CDR3 totals 14 residues. V was trimmed by 4 bases and J by 1 base, leaving 11 bases between them.

The rearrangement links TRBV9 to TRBJ2-3; 7 bases align to TRBD2. J was trimmed by 4 bases and V by 0 bases; bases with no gene match: 8. Germline V gene sequence: CDR1 SGDLS, CDR2 YYNGEE. This CDR3 region has 16 residues. CDR3 DNA: TGTGCCAGCAGCGTAGGGGCGGGGGATGGGGCAGATACGCAGTATTTT. Its translation: CASSVGAGDGADTQYF.

The chain couples TRBV18 to TRBJ2-4, with 11 bases that match TRBD1. The junction had 1 base not matched to a gene; V was cut back by 3 bases and J by 6 bases. Germline-derived CDR1 and CDR2 are KGHSH and LQKENI. The CDR3 runs to 14 residues. CDR3 nucleotide sequence: TGTGCCAGCTCACCCGGGACAGGGGGAAACATTCAGTACTTC. Translating it yields CASSPGTGGNIQYF.

This chain uses TRBV18 with TRBJ2-1; 8 bases are shared with TRBD1. Trimming removed 0 bases from V and 10 bases from J; junction bases left unmatched: 11. Germline CDR1 reads KGHSH; CDR2 reads LQKENI. The length of the CDR3 is 16 residues. CDR3 protein: CASSPPNGQGISEQFF. In nucleotides, the CDR3 is TGTGCCAGCTCACCACCGAATGGACAGGGAATCAGCGAGCAGTTCTTC.

The V gene is TRBV9, the J gene TRBJ2-3; D is uncertain. This CDR3 is built from 15 residues. Germline V gives CDR1 SGDLS, CDR2 YYNGEE. The V end lost 0 bases, the J end lost 5 bases, and 13 bases lay between the germline ends. The CDR3 loop reads CASSVEGSFVDTQYF. CDR3 bases: TGTGCCAGCAGCGTAGAGGGTAGCTTTGTAGATACGCAGTATTTT.

V and J are TRBV7-9 and TRBJ1-2, with 12 bases aligning to TRBD1. Germline values: CDR1 SEHNR, CDR2 FQNEAQ (reference sequence). The CDR3 spans 15 residues. J was trimmed by 3 bases and V by 7 bases; bases with no gene match: 6. The CDR3 here is CASKGTGGEDYGYTF. For the CDR3, the DNA is TGTGCCAGCAAGGGGACAGGGGGCGAGGACTATGGCTACACCTTC.

This clone was picked up a small number of times. The rearrangement uses TRBV29-1 and TRBJ1-1; D not certain. Per germline, CDR1 SQVTM and CDR2 ANQGSEA. The CDR3 sequence is 14 residues long. The V end was cut by 3 bases, the J end by 2 bases, with 13 bases between. The CDR3 protein is CSVDVGKINTEAFF. The CDR3 DNA follows: TGCAGCGTTGACGTTGGAAAGATAAACACTGAAGCTTTCTTT.

This rearrangement joins TRBV6-6 to TRBJ2-7; D is perhaps TRBD1 (6 bases). Germline CDR1 is MNHNY and CDR2 is SVGAGI (reference sequence). Trimming shortened V by 7 bases and J by 0 bases, and 13 bases separated the two germline ends. This CDR3 contains 14 residues. The CDR3 DNA reads as TGTGCCAGCACCGAAGGGGGTTACTCCTACGAGCAGTACTTC. Amino acid sequence: CASTEGGYSYEQYF.

This rearrangement joins TRBV10-3 to TRBJ1-2; TRBD1 agrees at 12 bases. Germline V gene data show CDR1 as ENHRY and CDR2 as SYGVKD. The junction had 6 bases not matched to a gene; V was cut back by 5 bases and J by 8 bases. CDR3 length: 14 residues. The chain's CDR3 is CAISSGTGGGGYTF. Here the CDR3 DNA reads TGTGCCATCAGTTCCGGGACAGGGGGCGGCGGCTACACCTTC.